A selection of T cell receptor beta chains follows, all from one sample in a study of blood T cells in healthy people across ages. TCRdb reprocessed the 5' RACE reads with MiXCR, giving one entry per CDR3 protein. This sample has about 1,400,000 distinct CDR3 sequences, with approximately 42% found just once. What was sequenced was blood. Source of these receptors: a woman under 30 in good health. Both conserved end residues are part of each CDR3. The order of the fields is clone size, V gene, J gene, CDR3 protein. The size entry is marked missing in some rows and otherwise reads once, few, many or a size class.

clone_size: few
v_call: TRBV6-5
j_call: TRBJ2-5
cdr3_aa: CASSETGTGYQETQYF

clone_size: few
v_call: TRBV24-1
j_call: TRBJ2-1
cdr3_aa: CATSEVGYNEQFF

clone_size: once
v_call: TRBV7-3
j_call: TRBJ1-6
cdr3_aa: CASSLRVPGQGGDSPLHF

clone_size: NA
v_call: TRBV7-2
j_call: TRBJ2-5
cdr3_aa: CASSLAGGPKETQYF

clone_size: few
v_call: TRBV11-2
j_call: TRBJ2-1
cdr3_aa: CASSLVTGFVNEQFF

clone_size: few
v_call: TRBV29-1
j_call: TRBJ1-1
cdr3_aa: CSVGGLTEAFF

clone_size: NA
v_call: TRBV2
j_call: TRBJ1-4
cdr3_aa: CASSEASFGGRNEKLFF

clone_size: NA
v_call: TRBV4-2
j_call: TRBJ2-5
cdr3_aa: CASSQVGKTGSSNEQYF

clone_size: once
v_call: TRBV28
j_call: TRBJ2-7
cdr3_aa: CASSLSPWGQSWYEQYF

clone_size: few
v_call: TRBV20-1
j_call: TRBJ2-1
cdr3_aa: CSAGRTGGNNNEQFF

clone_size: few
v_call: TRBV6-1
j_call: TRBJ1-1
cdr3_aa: CASSESLLVNTEAFF

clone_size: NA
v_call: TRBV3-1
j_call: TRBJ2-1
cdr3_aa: CASSRGKRLAGPNEQFF

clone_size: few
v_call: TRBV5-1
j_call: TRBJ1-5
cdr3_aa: CASSLAGSYNQPQHF

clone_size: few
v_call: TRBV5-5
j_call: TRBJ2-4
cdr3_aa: CASEAREAKNIQYF

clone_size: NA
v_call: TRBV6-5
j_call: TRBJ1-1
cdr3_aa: CASKTGQANTEAFF

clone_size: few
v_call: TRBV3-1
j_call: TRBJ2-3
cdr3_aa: CASSQDERGDMGDTQYF

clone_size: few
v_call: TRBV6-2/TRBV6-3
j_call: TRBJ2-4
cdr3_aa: CASSYRATSQAQYF

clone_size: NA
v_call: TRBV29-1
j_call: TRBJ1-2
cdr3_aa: CSVVQGGYGYTF

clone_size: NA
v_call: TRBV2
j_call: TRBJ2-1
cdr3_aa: CASKGLAGAGEQFF

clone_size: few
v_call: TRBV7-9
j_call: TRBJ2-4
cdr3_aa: CASSLAGAAKNIQYF

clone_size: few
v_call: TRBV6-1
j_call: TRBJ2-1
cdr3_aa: CASSAAIAGGNNEQFF

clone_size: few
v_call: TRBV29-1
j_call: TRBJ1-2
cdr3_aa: CSVEAGAWYGYTF

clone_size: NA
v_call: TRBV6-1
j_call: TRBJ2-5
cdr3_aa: CASSEALLRGQVEQYF

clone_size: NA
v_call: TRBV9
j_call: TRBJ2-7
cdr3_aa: CASPPTYEQYF

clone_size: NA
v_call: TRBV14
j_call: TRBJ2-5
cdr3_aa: CASSQDLRRQETQYF

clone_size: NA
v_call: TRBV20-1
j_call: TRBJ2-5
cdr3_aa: CSAPNDRALGQYF

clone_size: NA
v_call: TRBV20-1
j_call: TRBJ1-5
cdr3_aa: CSARNSQLLLDSQPQHF

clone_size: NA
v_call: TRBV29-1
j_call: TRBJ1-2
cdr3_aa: CSVGKLDRRYGYTF

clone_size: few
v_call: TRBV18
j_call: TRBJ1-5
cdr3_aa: CASSPVGEASNQPQHF

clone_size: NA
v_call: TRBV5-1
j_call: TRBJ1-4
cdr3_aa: CASSFQGAAEKLFF

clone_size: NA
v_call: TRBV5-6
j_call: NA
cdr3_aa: CASSQTGTNEQYF

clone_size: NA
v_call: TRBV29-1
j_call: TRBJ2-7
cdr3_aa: CSVKEVSSYEQYF

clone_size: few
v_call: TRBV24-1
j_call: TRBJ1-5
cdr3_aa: CATSDPGQGAGQPQHF

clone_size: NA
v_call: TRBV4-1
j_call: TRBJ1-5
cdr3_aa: CASSQERGVFFQPQHF

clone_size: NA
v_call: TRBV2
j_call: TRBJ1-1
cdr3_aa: CASTGQGNMNTEAFF

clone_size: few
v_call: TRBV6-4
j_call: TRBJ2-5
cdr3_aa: CASSDSEGQTQYF

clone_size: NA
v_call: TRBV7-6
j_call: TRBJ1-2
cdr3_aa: CASSLGLYRGWGYGYTF

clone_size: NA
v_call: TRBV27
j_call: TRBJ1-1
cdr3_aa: CASSAHRAEAFF

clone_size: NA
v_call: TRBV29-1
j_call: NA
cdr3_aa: CSVRGRLAYNEQYF

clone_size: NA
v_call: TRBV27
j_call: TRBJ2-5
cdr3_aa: CASTQSGGALETQYF

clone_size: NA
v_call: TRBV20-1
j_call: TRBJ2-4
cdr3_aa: CSANSGGAKNIQYF

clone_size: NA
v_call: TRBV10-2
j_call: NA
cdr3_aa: CASTQMLETQYF

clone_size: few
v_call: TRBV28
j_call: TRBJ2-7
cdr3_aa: CASSSPGLAGGYEQYF

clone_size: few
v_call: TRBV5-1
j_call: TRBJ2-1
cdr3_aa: CASSFAEDSYNEQFF

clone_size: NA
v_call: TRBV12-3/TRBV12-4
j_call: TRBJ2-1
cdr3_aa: CASSFSGTGGNEQFF

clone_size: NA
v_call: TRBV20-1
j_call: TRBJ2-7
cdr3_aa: CSAKEETDYEQYF

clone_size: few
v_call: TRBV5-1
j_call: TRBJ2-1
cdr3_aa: CASKVGNDNEQFF

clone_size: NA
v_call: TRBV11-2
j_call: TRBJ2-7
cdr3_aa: CASSFPFASPVYEQYF

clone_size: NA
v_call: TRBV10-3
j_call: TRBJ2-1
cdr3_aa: CVISGTSGRGNEQFF